This TCR beta chain came from a study of blood T cell repertoires in COVID-19. Looking at the study overall: There were acute and convalescent COVID-19 samples, and they came from the United States, Italy and Spain. PBMCs, B-cell-depleted T cells, or T cells were the source of the cDNA or gDNA that made up the material.

Per the authors' pipeline: Estimation of nucleated cell counts was performed using reference gene primer amplification. TCRdb's copy holds only in-frame clones and misses some; the assay was immunoSEQ multiplex PCR. V, J and clone size are taken as reported in that table, and D and trimming were inferred from the DNA itself. The table includes a few hundred thousand clones, around 88% detected once. The CDR3 consists of 15 residues. V was pared by 0 bases and J by 0 bases, with 9 bases between. Germline-derived CDR1 and CDR2 are MNHEY and SVGAGI. Sequenced input: peripheral blood. The clonotype comes from a woman aged 45-59 years with acute or convalescent COVID-19. The chain uses TRBV6-5 and TRBJ2-7; D is undetermined. The CDR3 is CASSYSTLGSYEQYF. The CDR3 nucleotides read TGTGCCAGCAGTTACTCGACGCTAGGCTCCTACGAGCAGTACTTC.